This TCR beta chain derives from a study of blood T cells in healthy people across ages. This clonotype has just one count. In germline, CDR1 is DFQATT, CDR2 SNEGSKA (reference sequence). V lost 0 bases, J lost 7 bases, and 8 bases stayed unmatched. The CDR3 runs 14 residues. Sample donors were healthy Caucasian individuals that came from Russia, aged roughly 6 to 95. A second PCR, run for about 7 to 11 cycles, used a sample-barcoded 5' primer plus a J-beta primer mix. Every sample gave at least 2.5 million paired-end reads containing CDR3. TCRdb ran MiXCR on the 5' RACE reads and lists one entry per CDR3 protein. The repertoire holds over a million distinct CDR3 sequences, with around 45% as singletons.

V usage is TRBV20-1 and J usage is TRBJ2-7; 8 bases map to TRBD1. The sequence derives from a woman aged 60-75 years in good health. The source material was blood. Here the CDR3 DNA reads TGCAGTGCTAGAGATGCGGGCCACAGGGGGGAGCAGTACTTC. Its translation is CSARDAGHRGEQYF.